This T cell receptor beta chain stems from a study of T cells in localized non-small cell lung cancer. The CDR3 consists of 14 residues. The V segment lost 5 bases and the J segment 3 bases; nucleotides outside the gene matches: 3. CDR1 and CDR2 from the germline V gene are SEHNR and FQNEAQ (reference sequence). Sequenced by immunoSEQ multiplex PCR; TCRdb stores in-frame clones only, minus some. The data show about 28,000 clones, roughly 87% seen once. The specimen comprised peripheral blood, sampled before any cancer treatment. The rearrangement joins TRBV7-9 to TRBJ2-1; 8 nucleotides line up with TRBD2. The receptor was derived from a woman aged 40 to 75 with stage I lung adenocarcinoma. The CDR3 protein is CASSAGTSYNEQFF. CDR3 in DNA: TGTGCCAGCAGCGCTGGGACTAGCTACAATGAGCAGTTCTTC.